This T cell receptor beta chain originates from a study of a mutant IDH1 vaccine in newly diagnosed glioma. The overall study: Weeks 1, 3, 5, 7, 11, 15, 19 and 23 were when patients received their eight vaccinations. Those enrolled had earlier been treated with radiotherapy, temozolomide, or both, mostly both.

Points on this clone: The antigen is not known.

Noted time point: week 5, during vaccination. The content of each vaccine dose was 300 ug of mutant IDH1 20-mer peptide, and topical imiquimod accompanied it. The study enrolled donors with new WHO grade 3 or 4 IDH1-mutant, ATRX-lost astrocytomas. The assay was immunoSEQ multiplex PCR, and TCRdb's table has in-frame clones only and misses some. The table lists about 42,000 clones, approximately 85% of them singletons. Germline V gene data show CDR1 as MNHNY and CDR2 as SVGAGI (reference sequence). The CDR3 consists of 12 residues. V lost 0 bases and J 6 bases, leaving 3 bases between the germline ends.

The chain recombines TRBV6-6 with TRBJ1-5, with unresolved D. This specimen consisted of PBMCs, obtained from a glioma patient whose treatment included an IDH1 peptide vaccine. The clonotype was recovered from a man in his forties with glioma. The CDR3 bases are TGTGCCAGCAGTTACTCAGGTCAGCCCCAGCATTTT. Protein product: CASSYSGQPQHF.